The rows below give T cell receptor beta chains drawn from one sample of a study of spatial heterogeneity in lung cancer. TCRdb used MiXCR to reprocess the 5' RACE reads, holding one entry per CDR3 protein. The sample has 45,000 to 50,000 distinct CDR3 sequences; roughly 10% are singletons. This specimen consisted of PBMCs, obtained at follow-up. These receptors all come from a male donor with early-stage non-small cell lung cancer. Both conserved end residues are part of each CDR3. D genes are given only for firm matches. The size of a clone is reported for some rows only, either as once, few or many, or as a class for expanded clones.

v_gene,j_gene,abundance,d_gene,len,CDR3aa,CDR3nt
TRBV5-1,TRBJ2-5,many,-,13,CASSLSRGETQYF,TGCGCCAGCAGCTTGAGCAGGGGTGAGACCCAGTACTTC
TRBV11-2,TRBJ2-5,many,-,10,CASGGETQYF,TGTGCCAGCGGAGGAGAGACCCAGTACTTC
TRBV5-5,TRBJ2-2,many,-,12,CASSFGAGELFF,TGTGCCAGCAGCTTCGGGGCCGGGGAGCTGTTTTTT
TRBV11-1,TRBJ2-2,-,-,14,CASSVAPLTGELFF,TGTGCCAGCAGCGTCGCACCCCTCACCGGGGAGCTGTTTTTT
TRBV3-1,TRBJ1-5,many,-,15,CASSVGAETNQPQHF,TGTGCCAGCAGCGTAGGGGCGGAGACGAATCAGCCCCAGCATTTT
TRBV7-2,TRBJ2-5,-,TRBD1,15,CASTHIRGPRSTQYF,TGTGCCAGCACCCATATCAGGGGGCCGAGGAGTACCCAGTACTTC
TRBV2,TRBJ2-7,-,-,14,CASSEGGILYEQYF,TGTGCCAGCAGTGAAGGGGGGATTCTCTACGAGCAGTACTTC
TRBV24-1,TRBJ2-1,many,TRBD2,16,CATSDSTSGSYNEQFF,TGTGCCACCAGTGATTCGACTAGCGGCTCCTACAATGAGCAGTTCTTC
TRBV18,TRBJ1-5,few,-,15,CASSPLGTVNQPQHF,TGTGCCAGCTCACCACTCGGGACTGTCAATCAGCCCCAGCATTTT
TRBV6-1,TRBJ1-5,-,-,13,CASIHVSNQPQHF,TGTGCCAGCATCCATGTCAGCAATCAGCCCCAGCATTTT
TRBV7-9,TRBJ2-5,-,TRBD2,20,CASTPIESGRAGTYQETQYF,TGTGCCAGCACCCCTATAGAGAGCGGGAGGGCCGGAACGTACCAAGAGACCCAGTACTTC
TRBV6-5,TRBJ2-5,many,-,14,CASSPMEGSETQYF,TGTGCCAGCAGCCCCATGGAGGGGAGTGAGACCCAGTACTTC
TRBV28,TRBJ2-5,many,TRBD1,15,CASSPPGQGDETQYF,TGTGCCAGCAGCCCCCCGGGACAGGGAGACGAGACCCAGTACTTC
TRBV4-3,TRBJ2-3,-,-,13,CASSQEAGDTQYF,TGCGCCAGCAGCCAAGAAGCGGGAGATACGCAGTATTTT
TRBV30,TRBJ2-7,few,TRBD2,17,CAWSRILAGGPEYEQYF,TGTGCCTGGAGTAGGATTTTAGCGGGAGGGCCAGAATACGAGCAGTACTTC
TRBV7-6,TRBJ2-3,-,TRBD1,15,CASSRGTGGTDTQYF,TGTGCCAGCAGCCGGGGGACAGGGGGCACAGATACGCAGTATTTT
TRBV9,TRBJ2-1,many,-,18,CASSEGKGGASPKGEQFF,TGTGCCAGCAGCGAAGGAAAAGGAGGGGCCTCCCCGAAGGGTGAGCAGTTCTTC
TRBV14,TRBJ1-5,-,-,17,CASSQLAASYSNQPQHF,TGTGCCAGCAGCCAACTTGCAGCGAGTTATAGCAATCAGCCCCAGCATTTT
TRBV7-9,TRBJ2-1,few,TRBD2,16,CASSDTGTSVVNEQFF,TGTGCCAGCAGCGACACCGGGACTAGCGTTGTCAATGAGCAGTTCTTC
TRBV12-3/TRBV12-4,TRBJ2-1,-,TRBD2,15,CASSRLAGGYNEQFF,TGTGCCAGCAGTCGACTAGCGGGGGGGTACAATGAGCAGTTCTTC
TRBV7-2,TRBJ2-3,few,-,14,CASSLRRSTDTQYF,TGTGCCAGCAGCCTCCGGCGATCCACAGATACGCAGTATTTT
TRBV25-1,TRBJ1-4,many,-,14,CASSDSGLREKLFF,TGTGCCAGCAGTGATTCAGGGCTCAGGGAAAAACTGTTTTTT
TRBV12-3/TRBV12-4,TRBJ1-3,many,-,14,CASNPSLSGNTIYF,TGTGCCAGCAATCCTTCTCTCTCTGGAAACACCATATATTTT
TRBV4-1,TRBJ2-1,few,-,14,CASSQSPRAHEQFF,TGCGCCAGCAGCCAATCTCCCCGGGCCCATGAGCAGTTCTTC